What follows are 16 T cell receptor beta chains derived from one specimen sequenced in a study of OX40 agonist ivuxolimab in advanced cancers. Library method: the immunoSEQ multiplex PCR assay. Entries here come from immuneACCESS through TCRdb and include only in-frame sequences with V and J called. Some clones fail to appear in such tables; in the studies checked, an unresolved V gene covers under half of the shortfall, and the cause of the remainder is unknown. The sample table shows over 95,000 clones, and 90% to 95% are seen once. The leading ten clones occupy 0.25% to 0.35% of the sample. The sample consisted of CD4+ or CD8+ T cells sorted from blood, taken in a trial of the OX40 agonist ivuxolimab. The receptors stem from an adult with an advanced solid tumor such as melanoma, head and neck, liver or kidney cancer.

The CDR3 bases are TGTGCCAGCAGTTACTCGCGGGTGTACTCCTATGGCTACACCTTC. It translates to CASSYSRVYSYGYTF. This chain joins TRBV6-5 and TRBJ1-2; the D is unclear. This CDR3 has 15 amino acids. The V gene lost 0 bases and the J gene lost 4 bases, with 12 bases spanning the gap. The germline gives CDR1 MNHEY, CDR2 SVGAGI.

V is TRBV6-5 and J is TRBJ2-1; the match to TRBD2 covers 7 bases. Germline values: CDR1 MNHEY, CDR2 SVGAGI. Trimming removed 9 bases from V and 14 bases from J; junction bases left unmatched: 7. This CDR3 is built from 10 residues. CDR3 region: CARIGTTEFF. The CDR3 region has the DNA TGTGCCAGGATAGGGACTACAGAGTTCTTC.

This sequence joins TRBV25-1 and TRBJ2-7; 15 bases are shared with TRBD2. V trimming: 4 bases; J trimming: 3 bases; junction bases outside the gene matches: 10. Germline assignment: CDR1 MGHDK and CDR2 SYGVNS. The CDR3 sequence is 18 residues long. The CDR3 sequence: CASSGMRGLAGGVYEQYF. The DNA of the CDR3 is TGTGCCAGCAGTGGGATGCGGGGACTAGCGGGAGGTGTCTACGAGCAGTACTTC.

J is TRBJ2-1 and V is TRBV27; 9 bases are a match to TRBD2. V was clipped by 5 bases and J by 3 bases; unmatched bases: 8. Germline V lookup: CDR1 MNHEY, CDR2 SMNVEV (reference sequence). This CDR3 comprises 16 residues. CDR3 sequence (DNA): TGTGCCAGCAGTCAACGACTAGCGGCGGTCTACAATGAGCAGTTCTTC. Protein product: CASSQRLAAVYNEQFF.

This rearrangement joins TRBV25-1 to TRBJ1-3; D unresolved. The CDR3 spans 12 residues. In germline, CDR1 is MGHDK, CDR2 SYGVNS. With 5 bases removed from V and 4 bases from J, the gap between germline ends came to 6 bases. CDR3 amino acids: CASSTMGNTIYF. CDR3 DNA sequence: TGTGCCAGCAGTACCATGGGAAACACCATATATTTT.

The rearrangement joins TRBV6-1 to TRBJ2-7; 9 nucleotides line up with TRBD1. Unmatched junction bases numbered 9, after V lost 6 bases and J lost 3 bases. This CDR3 comprises 15 residues. Germline V gene data show CDR1 as MNHNS and CDR2 as SASEGT. The CDR3 sequence is CASREQGASGYEQYF. CDR3 DNA sequence: TGTGCCAGCAGAGAACAGGGGGCCTCGGGCTACGAGCAGTACTTC.

V usage is TRBV6-1 and J usage is TRBJ1-2, with no clear D. The CDR3 covers 10 residues. Germline lookup yields CDR1 MNHNS and CDR2 SASEGT. The V end was cut by 5 bases, the J end by 7 bases, with 5 bases between. The CDR3 reads CASSRRGYTF. In nucleotides, the CDR3 is TGTGCCAGCAGTCGCCGTGGCTACACCTTC.

This clone was detected once. This chain links TRBV20-1 with TRBJ2-7; D could derive from TRBD1 or TRBD2 (5 bases each). The germline gives CDR1 DFQATT, CDR2 SNEGSKA (reference sequence). V dropped 5 bases and J dropped 7 bases, with 9 bases sitting between them. CDR3 length equals 10 residues. The CDR3 DNA is TGCAGTGCTCGGGACGAAGAGCAGTACTTC. Protein: CSARDEEQYF.

CDR3 nucleotides: TGCGCCAGCAGCCAAGTCGCTAGACAAGGGTATCCCGGGGAGCTGTTTTTT. Translation: CASSQVARQGYPGELFF. The J gene is TRBJ2-2, the V gene TRBV4-3; D not certain. Germline V gives CDR1 LGHNA, CDR2 YSLEER. This CDR3 comprises 17 residues. Trimming stripped 1 base from V and 6 bases from J, with 18 bases between.

The chain employs TRBV23-1 and TRBJ2-7; a weak D match, TRBD2 (5 bases). TRBV23-1 is marked as an open reading frame, function uncertain. The CDR3 is 16 amino acids. Trimming left V 3 bases short and J 4 bases short, with 19 bases between. The CDR3 protein is CASSHPSEGNRYEQYF. For the CDR3, the DNA is TGCGCCAGCAGTCACCCGTCTGAGGGAAACAGATACGAGCAGTACTTC.

This sequence joins TRBV7-9 and TRBJ2-2; tentatively, D is TRBD1 (6 bases). This CDR3 comprises 15 residues. Germline CDR1 and CDR2: SEHNR and FQNEAQ (reference sequence). Trimming pared 5 bases from V and 7 bases from J, leaving 17 bases between. The DNA for the CDR3 is TGTGCCAGCAGCCCGGCGACAGGTCCTAACGGGGAGCTGTTTTTT. Encoded protein: CASSPATGPNGELFF.

The gene calls are TRBV28 and TRBJ2-5; 11 bases agree with TRBD1. The J call may be faulty, since TRBJ2-7 better matches the DNA end. Per the germline V gene, CDR1 is MDHEN and CDR2 is SYDVKM. The CDR3 has 13 amino acids. CDR3 bases: TGTGCCAGTTCGGGACAGGGGGCCTACGAGCAGTACTTC. Translated: CASSGQGAYEQYF.

The chain combines TRBV4-2 with TRBJ2-5; no clear D gene. The CDR3 length is 17 residues. Trimming took 2 bases from V and 2 from J, leaving 18 bases between them. Germline V gene lookup returns CDR1 LGHNA and CDR2 YNFKEQ. The CDR3 DNA is TGTGCCAGCAGCCAAAGGGCAGACCTCCGGGTACAAGAGACCCAGTACTTC. It encodes CASSQRADLRVQETQYF.

V is TRBV7-9 and J is TRBJ2-1; TRBD2 matches 12 bases. The length of the CDR3 is 16 residues. CDR1 and CDR2 from the germline V gene are SEHNR and FQNEAQ (reference sequence). J gave up 8 bases and V 0 bases, and 5 bases lay outside the gene matches. The CDR3 DNA reads as TGTGCCAGCAGCTTAGCACCCAGACTAGCGGGAGATGAGCAGTTCTTC. Protein product: CASSLAPRLAGDEQFF.

This clone was seen only once. CDR3 nucleotide sequence: TGTGCCACCAGCAGAGAGAGGACCGAAGAGACCCAGTACTTC. It encodes CATSRERTEETQYF. V usage is TRBV15 and J usage is TRBJ2-5; D call uncertain. This CDR3 contains 14 residues. The germline V and J ends were trimmed by 0 bases and 3 bases, with 8 bases remaining between them. Looked up from germline, CDR1 is LNHNV and CDR2 is YYDKDF (reference sequence). The variable domain in full, with the rest retrieved from reference TRBV15 and TRBJ2-5, is DAMVIQNPRYQVTQFGKPVTLSCSQTLNHNVMYWYQQKSSQAPKLLFHYYDKDFNNEADTPDNFQSRRPNTSFCFLDIRSPGLGDTAMYLCATSRERTEETQYFGPGTRLLVL.

This clone has more than one count but fewer than ten. The chain employs TRBV28 and TRBJ2-7, with D possibly TRBD1 on 5 matching bases. Germline-derived CDR1 and CDR2 are MDHEN and SYDVKM. V was clipped by 5 bases and J by 6 bases, with 14 bases between them. The CDR3 runs to 13 residues. The CDR3 sequence: CASSTPAQGEQYF. The CDR3 DNA sequence: TGTGCCAGCAGTACCCCCGCCCAGGGCGAGCAGTACTTC.